This T cell receptor (beta chain) derives from a study of shared clonotypes between healthy human individuals. Points from the study as a whole: Genetic and exposure-history diversity was limited by the small donor number.

The CDR3 loop spans 15 amino acids. V lost 3 bases, J lost 0 bases, and 12 bases lay in between. The germline gives CDR1 MNHEY, CDR2 SMNVEV (reference sequence). This clone appeared a single time. Antigen unknown. TCRdb's copy holds only in-frame clones and misses some; the assay was immunoSEQ multiplex PCR. The top ten clones hold 0.37% of a sample with about 2.3 million clones, about 90% of them seen once. This clonotype was sampled from a man aged 18 to 29 in good health. Some clones in this sample may be carry-over from other donors' samples. The chain combines TRBV27 with TRBJ2-7; possible D gene TRBD2, 6 bases. The source material was naive CD4+ T cells from PBMCs. Subset indicated: CD45RA+ positively selected. CDR3 DNA: TGTGCCAGCAGTTTGAGGGGAGGCTACTCCTACGAGCAGTACTTC. This translates into CASSLRGGYSYEQYF.